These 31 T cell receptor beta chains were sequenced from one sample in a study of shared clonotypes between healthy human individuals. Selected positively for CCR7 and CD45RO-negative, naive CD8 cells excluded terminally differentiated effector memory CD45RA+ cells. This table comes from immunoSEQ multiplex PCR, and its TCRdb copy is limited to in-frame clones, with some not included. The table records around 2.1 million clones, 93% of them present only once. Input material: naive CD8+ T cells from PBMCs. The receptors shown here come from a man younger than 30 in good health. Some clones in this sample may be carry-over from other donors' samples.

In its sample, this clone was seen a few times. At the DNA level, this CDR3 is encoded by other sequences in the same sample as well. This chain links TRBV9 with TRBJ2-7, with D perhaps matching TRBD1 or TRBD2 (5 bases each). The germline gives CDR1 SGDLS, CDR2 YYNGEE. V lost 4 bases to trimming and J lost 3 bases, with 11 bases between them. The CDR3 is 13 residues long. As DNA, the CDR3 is TGTGCCAGCAGCCTGGGGGACGGCTACGAGCAGTACTTC. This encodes CASSLGDGYEQYF.

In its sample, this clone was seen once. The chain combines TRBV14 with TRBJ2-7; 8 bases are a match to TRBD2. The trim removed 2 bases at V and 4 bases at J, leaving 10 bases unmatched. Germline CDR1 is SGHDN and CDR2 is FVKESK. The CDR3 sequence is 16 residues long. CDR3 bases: TGTGCCAGCAGCCAAATCTCCGGGACTAGTTGGTACGAGCAGTACTTC. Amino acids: CASSQISGTSWYEQYF.

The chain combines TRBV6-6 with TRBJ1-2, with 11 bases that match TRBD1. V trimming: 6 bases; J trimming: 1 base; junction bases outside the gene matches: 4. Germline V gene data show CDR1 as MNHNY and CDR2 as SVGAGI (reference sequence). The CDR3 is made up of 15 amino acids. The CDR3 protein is CASSSGQGVNYGYTF. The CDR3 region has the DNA TGTGCCAGCAGCTCGGGACAGGGGGTTAACTATGGCTACACCTTC.

CDR3 in amino acids: CASSFLKERGPGEQYF. The CDR3 bases are TGCGCCAGCAGCTTCCTAAAGGAGCGGGGCCCGGGCGAGCAGTACTTC. The V and J genes are TRBV5-1 and TRBJ2-7, with 7 bases identical to TRBD2. The junction had 14 bases not matched to a gene; V was cut back by 2 bases and J by 6 bases. From germline, CDR1 is SGHRS and CDR2 YFSETQ. There are 16 residues in the CDR3.

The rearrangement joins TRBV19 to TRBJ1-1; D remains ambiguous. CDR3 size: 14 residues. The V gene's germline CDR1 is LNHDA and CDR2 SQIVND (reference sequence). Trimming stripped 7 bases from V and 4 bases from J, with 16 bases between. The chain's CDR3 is CASIPKLTGTEAFF. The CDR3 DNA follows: TGTGCCAGTATCCCGAAACTGACTGGCACTGAAGCTTTCTTT.

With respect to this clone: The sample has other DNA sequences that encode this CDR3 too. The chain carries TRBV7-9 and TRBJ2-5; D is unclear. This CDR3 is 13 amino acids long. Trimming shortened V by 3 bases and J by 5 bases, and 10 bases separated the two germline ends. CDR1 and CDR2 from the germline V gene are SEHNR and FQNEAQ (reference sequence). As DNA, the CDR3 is TGTGCCAGCAGCTTGGACGGTAGGGAGACCCAGTACTTC. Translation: CASSLDGRETQYF.

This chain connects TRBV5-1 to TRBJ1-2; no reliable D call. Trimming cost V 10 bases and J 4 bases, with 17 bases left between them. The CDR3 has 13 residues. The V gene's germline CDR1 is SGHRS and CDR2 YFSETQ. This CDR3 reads CACGPGSCYGYTF. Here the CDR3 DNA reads TGCGCCTGCGGCCCGGGGTCCTGCTATGGCTACACCTTC.

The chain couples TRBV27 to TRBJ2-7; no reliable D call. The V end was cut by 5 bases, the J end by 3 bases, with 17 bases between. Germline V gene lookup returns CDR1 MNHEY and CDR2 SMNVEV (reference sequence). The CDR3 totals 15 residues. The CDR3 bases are TGTGCCAGCAGTAAAAAAGGGATCCGCGGCTACGAGCAGTACTTC. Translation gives CASSKKGIRGYEQYF.

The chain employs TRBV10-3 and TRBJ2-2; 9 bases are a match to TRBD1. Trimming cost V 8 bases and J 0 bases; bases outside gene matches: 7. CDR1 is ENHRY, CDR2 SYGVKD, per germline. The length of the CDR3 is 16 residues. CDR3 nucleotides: TGTGCCATCCACGGACAGGGGTCATCGAACACCGGGGAGCTGTTTTTT. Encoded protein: CAIHGQGSSNTGELFF.

The CDR3 spells CASTPQGRVAGARYEQYF. The CDR3 DNA reads TGTGCCTCAACACCACAGGGGAGGGTCGCGGGGGCCCGCTACGAGCAGTACTTC. The chain links TRBV30 to TRBJ2-7; D may be TRBD1 or TRBD2 (7 bases each). Germline loops: CDR1 GTSNPN, CDR2 SVGIG (reference sequence). This CDR3 spans 18 amino acids. The ends were cut back, 7 bases at V and 3 bases at J, with 31 bases in the middle. Variable domain in full (rest from reference TRBV30 and TRBJ2-7): SQTIHQWPATLVQPVGSPLSLECTVEGTSNPNLYWYRQAAGRGLQLLFYSVGIGQISSEVPQNLSASRPQDRQFILSSKKLLLSDSGFYLCASTPQGRVAGARYEQYFGPGTRLTVT.

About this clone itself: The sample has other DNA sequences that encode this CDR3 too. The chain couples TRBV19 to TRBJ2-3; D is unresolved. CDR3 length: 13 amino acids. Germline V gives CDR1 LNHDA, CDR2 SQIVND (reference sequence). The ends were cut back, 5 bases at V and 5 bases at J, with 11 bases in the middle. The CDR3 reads CASSSRTRDTQYF. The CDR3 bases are TGTGCCAGTAGTTCCCGGACGCGAGATACGCAGTATTTT.

The CDR3 DNA follows: TGTGCCAGCAGCCCCCGACTAGCGGGAGCCCGCGGGCAGTTCTTC. The encoded protein is CASSPRLAGARGQFF. This chain uses TRBV5-6 with TRBJ2-1, with 12 positions matching TRBD2. V dropped 4 bases and J dropped 12; count of bases not matched to a gene: 11. The germline V gene has CDR1 SGHDT and CDR2 YYEEEE. The CDR3 sequence is 15 residues long.

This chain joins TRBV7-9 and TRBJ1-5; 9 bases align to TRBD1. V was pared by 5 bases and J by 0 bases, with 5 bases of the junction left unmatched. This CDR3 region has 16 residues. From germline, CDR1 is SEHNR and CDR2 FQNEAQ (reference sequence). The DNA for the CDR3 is TGTGCCAGCAGCCCCGGGACAGGGTATAGCAATCAGCCCCAGCATTTT. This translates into CASSPGTGYSNQPQHF. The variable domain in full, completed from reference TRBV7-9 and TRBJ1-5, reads DTGVSQNPRHKITKRGQNVTFRCDPISEHNRLYWYRQTLGQGPEFLTYFQNEAQLEKSRLLSDRFSAERPKGSFSTLEIQRTEQGDSAMYLCASSPGTGYSNQPQHFGDGTRLSIL.

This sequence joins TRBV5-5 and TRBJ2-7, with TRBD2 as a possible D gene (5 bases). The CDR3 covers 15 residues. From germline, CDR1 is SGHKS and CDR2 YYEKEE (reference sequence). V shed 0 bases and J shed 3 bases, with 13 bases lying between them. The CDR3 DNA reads TGTGCCAGCAGCTTGGTAGTTAGCGCCAACTACGAGCAGTACTTC. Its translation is CASSLVVSANYEQYF.

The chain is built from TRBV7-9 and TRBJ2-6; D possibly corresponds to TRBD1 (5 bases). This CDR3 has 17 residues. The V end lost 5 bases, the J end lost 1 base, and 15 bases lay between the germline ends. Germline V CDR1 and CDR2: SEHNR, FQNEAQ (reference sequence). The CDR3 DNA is TGTGCCAGCAGCCAAAGCCCCAGGGATTCTGGGGCCAACGTCCTGACTTTC. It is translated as CASSQSPRDSGANVLTF.

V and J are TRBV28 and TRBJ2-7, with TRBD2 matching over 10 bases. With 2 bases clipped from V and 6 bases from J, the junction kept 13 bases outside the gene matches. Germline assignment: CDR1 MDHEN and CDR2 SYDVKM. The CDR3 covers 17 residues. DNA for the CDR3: TGTGCCAGCAGTTTAATCTTGGTAGCGGGAGGAGGCGGCGAGCAGTACTTC. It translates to CASSLILVAGGGGEQYF.

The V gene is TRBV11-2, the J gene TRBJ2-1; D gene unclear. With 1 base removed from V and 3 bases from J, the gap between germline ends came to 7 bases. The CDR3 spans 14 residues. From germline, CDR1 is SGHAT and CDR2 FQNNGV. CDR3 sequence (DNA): TGTGCCAGCAGCTTAGTTAGCTTCTACAATGAGCAGTTCTTC. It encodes CASSLVSFYNEQFF.

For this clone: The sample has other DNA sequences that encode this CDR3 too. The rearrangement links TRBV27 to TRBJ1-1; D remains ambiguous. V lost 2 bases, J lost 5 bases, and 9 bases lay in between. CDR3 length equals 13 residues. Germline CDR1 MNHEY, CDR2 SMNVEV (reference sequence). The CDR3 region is CASSLGPGTEAFF. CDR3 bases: TGTGCCAGCAGTTTAGGCCCCGGGACTGAAGCTTTCTTT.

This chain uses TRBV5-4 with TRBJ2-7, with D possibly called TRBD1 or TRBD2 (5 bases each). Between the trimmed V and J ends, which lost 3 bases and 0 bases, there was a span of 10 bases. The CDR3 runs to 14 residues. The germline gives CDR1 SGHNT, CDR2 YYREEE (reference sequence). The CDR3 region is CASSWGTSSYEQYF. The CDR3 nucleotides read TGTGCCAGCAGCTGGGGGACGAGCTCCTACGAGCAGTACTTC. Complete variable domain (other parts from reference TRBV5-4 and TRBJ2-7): ETGVTQSPTHLIKTRGQQVTLRCSSQSGHNTVSWYQQALGQGPQFIFQYYREEENGRGNFPPRFSGLQFPNYSSELNVNALELDDSALYLCASSWGTSSYEQYFGPGTRLTVT.

CDR3 in amino acids: CASSQDRKDRNTGELFF. CDR3 coding DNA: TGCGCCAGCAGTCAAGACCGAAAGGACAGGAACACCGGGGAGCTGTTTTTT. The chain links TRBV23-1 to TRBJ2-2, with D possibly matching TRBD1 (6 bases). TRBV23-1 is an ORF, and what it does is uncertain. Trimming stripped 2 bases from V and 1 base from J, with 14 bases between. The CDR3 is made up of 17 amino acids.

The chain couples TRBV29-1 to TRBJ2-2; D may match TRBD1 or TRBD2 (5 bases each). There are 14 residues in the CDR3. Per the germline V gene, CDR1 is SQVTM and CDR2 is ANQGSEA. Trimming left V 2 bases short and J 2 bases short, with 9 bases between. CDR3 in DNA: TGCAGCGTTGAACGGGACGGTAACACCGGGGAGCTGTTTTTT. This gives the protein CSVERDGNTGELFF.

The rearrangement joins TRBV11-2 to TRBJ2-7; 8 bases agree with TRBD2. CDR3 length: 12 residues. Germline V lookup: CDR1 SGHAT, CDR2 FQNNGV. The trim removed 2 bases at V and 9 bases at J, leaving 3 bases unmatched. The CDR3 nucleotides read TGTGCCAGCAGCTTACGCGCGGGAGGGCAGTACTTC. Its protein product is CASSLRAGGQYF. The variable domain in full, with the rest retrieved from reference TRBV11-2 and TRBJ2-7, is EAGVAQSPRYKIIEKRQSVAFWCNPISGHATLYWYQQILGQGPKLLIQFQNNGVVDDSQLPKDRFSAERLKGVDSTLKIQPAKLEDSAVYLCASSLRAGGQYFGPGTRLTVT.

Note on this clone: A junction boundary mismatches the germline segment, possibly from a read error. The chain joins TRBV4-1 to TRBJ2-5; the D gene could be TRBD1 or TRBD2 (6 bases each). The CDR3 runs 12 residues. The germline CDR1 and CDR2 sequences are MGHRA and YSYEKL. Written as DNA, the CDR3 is TGCGCCGGCAGCCAGGAGGGGGGGACCCAGTACTTC. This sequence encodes CAGSQEGGTQYF.

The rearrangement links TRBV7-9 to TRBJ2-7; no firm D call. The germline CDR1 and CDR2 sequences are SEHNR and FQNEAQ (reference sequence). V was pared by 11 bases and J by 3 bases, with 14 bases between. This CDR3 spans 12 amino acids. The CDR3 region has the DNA TGTGCCGTCATGGCGCTCTACTACGAGCAGTACTTC. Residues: CAVMALYYEQYF.

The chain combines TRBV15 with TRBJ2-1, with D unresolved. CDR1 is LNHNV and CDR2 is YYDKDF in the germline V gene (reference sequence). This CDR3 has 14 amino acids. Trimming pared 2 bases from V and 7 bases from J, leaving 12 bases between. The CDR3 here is CATSRSMEWNEQFF. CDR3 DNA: TGTGCCACCAGCAGATCCATGGAGTGGAATGAGCAGTTCTTC. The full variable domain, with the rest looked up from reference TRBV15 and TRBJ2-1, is DAMVIQNPRYQVTQFGKPVTLSCSQTLNHNVMYWYQQKSSQAPKLLFHYYDKDFNNEADTPDNFQSRRPNTSFCFLDIRSPGLGDTAMYLCATSRSMEWNEQFFGPGTRLTVL.

CDR3: CASSLEHPNTGELFF. CDR3 coding DNA: TGTGCCAGCAGCTTAGAACACCCGAACACCGGGGAGCTGTTTTTT. This chain links TRBV7-8 with TRBJ2-2; no clear D. V was trimmed by 1 base and J by 0 bases, leaving 6 bases between them. The germline CDR1 and CDR2 sequences are SGHVS and FQNEAQ. There are 15 residues in the CDR3.

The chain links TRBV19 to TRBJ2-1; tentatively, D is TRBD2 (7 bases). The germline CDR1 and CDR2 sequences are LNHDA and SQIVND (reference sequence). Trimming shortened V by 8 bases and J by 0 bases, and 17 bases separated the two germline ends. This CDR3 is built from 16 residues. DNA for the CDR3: TGTGCCAGTGGAATTGGGGGGGGCCTCTCCTACAATGAGCAGTTCTTC. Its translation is CASGIGGGLSYNEQFF.

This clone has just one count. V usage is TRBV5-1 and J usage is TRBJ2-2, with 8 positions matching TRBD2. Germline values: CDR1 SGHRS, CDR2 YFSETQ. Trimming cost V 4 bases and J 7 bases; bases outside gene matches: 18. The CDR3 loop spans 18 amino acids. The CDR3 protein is CASSPWTPPGGSGGELFF. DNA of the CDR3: TGCGCCAGCAGCCCCTGGACCCCTCCGGGAGGGTCTGGCGGGGAGCTGTTTTTT.

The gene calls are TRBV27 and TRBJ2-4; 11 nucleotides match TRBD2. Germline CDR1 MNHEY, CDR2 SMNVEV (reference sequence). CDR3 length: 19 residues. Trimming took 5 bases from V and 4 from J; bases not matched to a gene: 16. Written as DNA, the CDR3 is TGTGCCAGCAGTCCTCCCCCACTAGCGGGAGAAAGGCCGAAAAACATTCAGTACTTC. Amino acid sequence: CASSPPPLAGERPKNIQYF.

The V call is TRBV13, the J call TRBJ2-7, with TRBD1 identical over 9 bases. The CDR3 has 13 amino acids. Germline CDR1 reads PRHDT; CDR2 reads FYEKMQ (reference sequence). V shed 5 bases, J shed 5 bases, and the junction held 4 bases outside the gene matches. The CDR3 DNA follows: TGTGCCAGCAGCCAGGGACAGGGACACGAGCAGTACTTC. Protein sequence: CASSQGQGHEQYF.

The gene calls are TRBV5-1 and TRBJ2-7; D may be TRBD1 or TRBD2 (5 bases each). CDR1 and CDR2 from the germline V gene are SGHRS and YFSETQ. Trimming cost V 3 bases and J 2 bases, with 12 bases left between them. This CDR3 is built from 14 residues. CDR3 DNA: TGCGCCAGCAGCTGGGGGTCCGGAACCTACGAGCAGTACTTC. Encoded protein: CASSWGSGTYEQYF.